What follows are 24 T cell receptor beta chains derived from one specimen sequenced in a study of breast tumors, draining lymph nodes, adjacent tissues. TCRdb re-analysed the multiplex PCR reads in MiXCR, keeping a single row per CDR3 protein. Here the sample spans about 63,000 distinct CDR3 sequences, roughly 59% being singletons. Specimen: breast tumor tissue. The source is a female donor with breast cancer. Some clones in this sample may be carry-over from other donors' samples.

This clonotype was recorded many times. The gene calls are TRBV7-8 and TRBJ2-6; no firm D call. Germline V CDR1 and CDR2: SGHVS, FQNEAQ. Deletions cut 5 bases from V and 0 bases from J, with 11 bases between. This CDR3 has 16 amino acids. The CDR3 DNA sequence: TGTGCCAGCAGCCCTCTCGGACGCTCTGGGGCCAACGTCCTGACTTTC. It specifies CASSPLGRSGANVLTF.

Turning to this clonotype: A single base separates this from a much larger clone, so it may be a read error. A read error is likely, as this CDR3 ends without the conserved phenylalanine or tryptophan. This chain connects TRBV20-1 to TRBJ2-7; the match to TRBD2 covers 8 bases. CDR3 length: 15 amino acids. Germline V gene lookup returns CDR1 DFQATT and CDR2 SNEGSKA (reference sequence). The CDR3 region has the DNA TGCAGTGCTGGAGATTTGAGCGGGAGTCCCCTCGAGCAGTACTAC. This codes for CSAGDLSGSPLEQYY.

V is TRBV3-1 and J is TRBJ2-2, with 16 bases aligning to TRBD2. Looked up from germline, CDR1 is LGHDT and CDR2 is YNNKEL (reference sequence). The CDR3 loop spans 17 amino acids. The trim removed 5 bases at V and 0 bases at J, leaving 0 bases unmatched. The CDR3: CASSGTSGGANTGELFF. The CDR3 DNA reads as TGTGCCAGCAGCGGGACTAGCGGGGGGGCGAACACCGGGGAGCTGTTTTTT.

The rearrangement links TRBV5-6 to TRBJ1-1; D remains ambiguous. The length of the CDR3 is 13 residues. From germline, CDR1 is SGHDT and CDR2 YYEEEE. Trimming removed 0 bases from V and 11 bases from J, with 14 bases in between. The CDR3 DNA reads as TGTGCCAGCAGCTTGGGGACCTGGAATGACGCTTTCTTT. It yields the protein CASSLGTWNDAFF.

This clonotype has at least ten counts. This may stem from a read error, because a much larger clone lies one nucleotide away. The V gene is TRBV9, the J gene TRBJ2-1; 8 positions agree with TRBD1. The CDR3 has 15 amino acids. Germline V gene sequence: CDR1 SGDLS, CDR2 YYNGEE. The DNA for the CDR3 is TGTGCCAGCAGCGTAGACGGCAGGGGGCACAATGAGCAGTCCTTC. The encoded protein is CASSVDGRGHNEQSF.

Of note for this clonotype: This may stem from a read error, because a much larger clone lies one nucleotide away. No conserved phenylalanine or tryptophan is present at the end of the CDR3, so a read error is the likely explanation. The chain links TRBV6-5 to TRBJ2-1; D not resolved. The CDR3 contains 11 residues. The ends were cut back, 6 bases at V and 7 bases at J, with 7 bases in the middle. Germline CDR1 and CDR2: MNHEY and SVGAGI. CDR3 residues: CASRARNEQFL. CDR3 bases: TGTGCCAGCAGGGCCCGGAATGAGCAGTTCCTC.

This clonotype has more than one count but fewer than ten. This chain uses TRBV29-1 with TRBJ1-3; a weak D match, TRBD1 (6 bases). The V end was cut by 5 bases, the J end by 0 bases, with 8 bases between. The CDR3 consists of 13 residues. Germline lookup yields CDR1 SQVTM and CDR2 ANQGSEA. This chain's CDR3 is CSVWTDSGNTIYF. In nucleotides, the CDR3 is TGCAGCGTTTGGACAGACTCTGGAAACACCATATATTTT.

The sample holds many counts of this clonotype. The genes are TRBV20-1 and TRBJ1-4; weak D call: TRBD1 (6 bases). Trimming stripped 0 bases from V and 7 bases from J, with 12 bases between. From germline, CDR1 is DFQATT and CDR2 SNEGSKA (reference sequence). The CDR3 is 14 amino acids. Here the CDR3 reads CSARDSTGSEKLFF. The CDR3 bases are TGCAGTGCTAGAGATAGTACAGGGAGTGAAAAACTGTTTTTT.

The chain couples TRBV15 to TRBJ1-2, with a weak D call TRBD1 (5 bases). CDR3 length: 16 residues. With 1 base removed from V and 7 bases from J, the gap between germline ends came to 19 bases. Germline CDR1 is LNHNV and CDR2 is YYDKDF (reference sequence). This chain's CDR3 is CATSRARSRDGCGYTF. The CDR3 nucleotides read TGTGCCACCAGCAGAGCTCGGTCGAGGGACGGGTGTGGCTACACCTTC. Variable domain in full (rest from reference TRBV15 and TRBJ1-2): DAMVIQNPRYQVTQFGKPVTLSCSQTLNHNVMYWYQQKSSQAPKLLFHYYDKDFNNEADTPDNFQSRRPNTSFCFLDIRSPGLGDTAMYLCATSRARSRDGCGYTFGSGTRLTVV.

This CDR3 reads CASSLYGKPTGELFF. The CDR3 bases are TGTGCCAGCAGCTTATACGGGAAGCCCACCGGGGAGCTGTTTTTT. The gene calls are TRBV5-4 and TRBJ2-2, with D tentatively TRBD2 (5 bases). The CDR3 is 15 amino acids. Trimming stripped 2 bases from V and 4 bases from J, with 12 bases between. Germline V gene data show CDR1 as SGHNT and CDR2 as YYREEE (reference sequence).

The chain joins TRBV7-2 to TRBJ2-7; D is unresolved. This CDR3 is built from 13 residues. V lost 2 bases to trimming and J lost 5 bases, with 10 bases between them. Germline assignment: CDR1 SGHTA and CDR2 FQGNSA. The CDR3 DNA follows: TGTGCCAGCAGCTTAAGGTCTTTCCACGAGCAGTACTTC. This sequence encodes CASSLRSFHEQYF.

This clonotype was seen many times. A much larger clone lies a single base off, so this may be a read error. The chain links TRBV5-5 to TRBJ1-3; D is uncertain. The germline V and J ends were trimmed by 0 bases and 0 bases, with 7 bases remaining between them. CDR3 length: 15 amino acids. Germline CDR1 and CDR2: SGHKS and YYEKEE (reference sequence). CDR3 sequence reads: CASSLDNPSGNTIYF. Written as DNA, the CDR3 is TGTGCCAGCAGCTTGGACAATCCCTCTGGAAACACCATATATTTT.

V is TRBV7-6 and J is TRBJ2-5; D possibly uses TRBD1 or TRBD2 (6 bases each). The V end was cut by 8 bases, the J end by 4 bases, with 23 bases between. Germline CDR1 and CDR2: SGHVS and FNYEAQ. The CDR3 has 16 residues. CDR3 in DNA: TGTGCCAGCTGTTCAGGGCCCGGGGGCCTTGGAGAGACCCAGTACTTC. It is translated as CASCSGPGGLGETQYF.

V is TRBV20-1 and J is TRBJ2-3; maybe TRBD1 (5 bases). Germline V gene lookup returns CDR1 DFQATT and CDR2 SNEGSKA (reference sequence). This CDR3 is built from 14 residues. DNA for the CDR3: TGCACCCCAAGCCGAGATAGGGGTGCAGATACGCAGTATTTT. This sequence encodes CTPSRDRGADTQYF.

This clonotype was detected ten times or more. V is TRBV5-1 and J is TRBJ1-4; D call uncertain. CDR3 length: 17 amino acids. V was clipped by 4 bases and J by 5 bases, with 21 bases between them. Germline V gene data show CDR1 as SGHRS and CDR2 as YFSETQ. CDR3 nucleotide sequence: TGCGCCAGCAGCCCCGGTAGGATCGCCGGCGTCAATGAAAAACTGTTTTTT. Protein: CASSPGRIAGVNEKLFF.

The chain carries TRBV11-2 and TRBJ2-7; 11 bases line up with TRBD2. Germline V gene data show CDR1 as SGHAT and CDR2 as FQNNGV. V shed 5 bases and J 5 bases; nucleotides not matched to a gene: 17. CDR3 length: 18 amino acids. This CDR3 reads CASSPIGKGLAGAHEQYF. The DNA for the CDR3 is TGTGCCAGCAGCCCCATAGGAAAAGGACTAGCGGGTGCCCACGAGCAGTACTTC. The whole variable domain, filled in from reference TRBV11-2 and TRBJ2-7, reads EAGVAQSPRYKIIEKRQSVAFWCNPISGHATLYWYQQILGQGPKLLIQFQNNGVVDDSQLPKDRFSAERLKGVDSTLKIQPAKLEDSAVYLCASSPIGKGLAGAHEQYFGPGTRLTVT.

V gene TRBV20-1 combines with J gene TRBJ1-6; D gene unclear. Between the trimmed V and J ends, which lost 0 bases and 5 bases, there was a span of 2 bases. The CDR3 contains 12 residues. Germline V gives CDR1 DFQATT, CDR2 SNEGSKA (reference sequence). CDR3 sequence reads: CSARDNNSPLHF. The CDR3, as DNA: TGCAGTGCTAGAGACAATAATTCACCCCTCCACTTT.

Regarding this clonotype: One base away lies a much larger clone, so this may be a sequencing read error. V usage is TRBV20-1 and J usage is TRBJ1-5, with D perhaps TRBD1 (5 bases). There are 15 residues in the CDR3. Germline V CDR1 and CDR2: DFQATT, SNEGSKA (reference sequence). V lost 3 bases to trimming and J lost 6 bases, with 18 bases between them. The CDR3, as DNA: TGCAGTGCTAGGATGGGTGGGGAGGGGCCTCAGCCCCAGCATTTT. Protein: CSARMGGEGPQPQHF.

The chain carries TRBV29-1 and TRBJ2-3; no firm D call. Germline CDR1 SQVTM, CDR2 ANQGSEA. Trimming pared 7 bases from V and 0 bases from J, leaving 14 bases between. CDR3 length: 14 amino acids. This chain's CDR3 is CSAHPGGSTDTQYF. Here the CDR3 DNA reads TGCAGCGCCCACCCCGGTGGGAGCACAGATACGCAGTATTTT.

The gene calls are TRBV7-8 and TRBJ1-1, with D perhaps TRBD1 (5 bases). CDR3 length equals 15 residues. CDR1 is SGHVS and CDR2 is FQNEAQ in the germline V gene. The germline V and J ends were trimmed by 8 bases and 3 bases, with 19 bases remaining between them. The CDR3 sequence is CASGSTGRVDTEAFF. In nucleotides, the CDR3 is TGTGCCAGCGGCTCTACGGGGCGGGTAGACACTGAAGCTTTCTTT. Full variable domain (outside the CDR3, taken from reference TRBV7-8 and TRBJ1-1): GAGVSQSPRYKVAKRGQDVALRCDPISGHVSLFWYQQALGQGPEFLTYFQNEAQLDKSGLPSDRFFAERPEGSVSTLKIQRTQQEDSAVYLCASGSTGRVDTEAFFGQGTRLTVV.

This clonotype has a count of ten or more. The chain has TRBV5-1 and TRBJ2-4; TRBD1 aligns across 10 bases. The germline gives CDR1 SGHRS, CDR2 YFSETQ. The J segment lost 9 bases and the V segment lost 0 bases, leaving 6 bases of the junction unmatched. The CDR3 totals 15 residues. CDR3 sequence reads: CASSLAVGQGRIQYF. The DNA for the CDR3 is TGCGCCAGCAGCTTGGCTGTGGGACAGGGGCGCATTCAGTACTTC.

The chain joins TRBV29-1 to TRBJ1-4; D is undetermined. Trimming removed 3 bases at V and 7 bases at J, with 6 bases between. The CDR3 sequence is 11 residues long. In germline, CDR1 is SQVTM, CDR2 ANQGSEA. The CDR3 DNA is TGCAGCGTTGATAGGGCTGAAAAACTGTTTTTT. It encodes CSVDRAEKLFF.

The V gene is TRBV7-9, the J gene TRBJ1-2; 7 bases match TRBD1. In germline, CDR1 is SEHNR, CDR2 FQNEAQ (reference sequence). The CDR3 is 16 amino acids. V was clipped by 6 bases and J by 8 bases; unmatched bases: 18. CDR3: CASSQDSRTTGVGYTF. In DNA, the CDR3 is TGTGCCAGCAGTCAAGACAGCAGAACCACAGGGGTGGGCTACACCTTC.

The CDR3 region has the DNA TGCGCCAGCAGCCAAGATCCACCGGGACAGGGGATTGAAAAACTGTTTTTT. Translation: CASSQDPPGQGIEKLFF. J is TRBJ1-4 and V is TRBV4-1, with TRBD1 identical over 10 bases. V trimming: 0 bases; J trimming: 7 bases; junction bases outside the gene matches: 8. Per the germline V gene, CDR1 is MGHRA and CDR2 is YSYEKL. This CDR3 has 17 amino acids.